This T cell receptor (beta chain) emerged from a study of blood T cells in healthy people across ages. At the level of the study: Template switching caught about one barcoded beta molecule for each two T cells. Study outcomes and limitations: Naive CD4+ cells and diversity were both higher in long-lived donors than in aged donors.

Through a sample-barcoded 5' primer and a J-beta primer mix, a second PCR was run for about 7 to 12 cycles. TCRdb ran MiXCR on the 5' RACE reads and lists one entry per CDR3 protein. The table has around 1,000,000 distinct CDR3 sequences, roughly a quarter seen once. Germline values: CDR1 MGHRA, CDR2 YSYEKL. CDR3 length: 15 amino acids. Trimming cost V 4 bases and J 8 bases, with 20 bases left between them. As regards this clonotype: Its antigen is still unknown.

These data also featured in a second study, about T cells of mothers and their children. As that study records: A few healthy Caucasian mothers, along with their six children, were the donors.

The chain has TRBV4-1 and TRBJ1-2, with a weak D call TRBD1 (5 bases). The receptor comes from a girl aged 2 to 10 in good health. Input material: blood. CDR3 in DNA: TGCGCCAGCAGCCCCATCGGCTCAGGGAGGAGCGGCTACACCTTC. Its translation is CASSPIGSGRSGYTF.